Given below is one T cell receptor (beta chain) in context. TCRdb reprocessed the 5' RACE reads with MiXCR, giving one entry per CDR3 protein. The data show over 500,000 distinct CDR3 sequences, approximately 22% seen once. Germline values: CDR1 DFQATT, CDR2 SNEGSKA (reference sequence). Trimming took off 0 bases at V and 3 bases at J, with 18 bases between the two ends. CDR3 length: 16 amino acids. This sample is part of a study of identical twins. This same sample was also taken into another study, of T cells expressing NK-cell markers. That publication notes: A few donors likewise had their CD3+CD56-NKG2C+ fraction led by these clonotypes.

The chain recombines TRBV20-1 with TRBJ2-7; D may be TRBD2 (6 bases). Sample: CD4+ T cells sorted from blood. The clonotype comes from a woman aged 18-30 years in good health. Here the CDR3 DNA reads TGCAGTGCTAGAGACCCCGGAGGGACTCGAAACTACGAGCAGTACTTC. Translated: CSARDPGGTRNYEQYF.